This is a list of T cell receptor beta chains from one sample in a study of T cell responses to AZD1222 COVID-19 vaccine. Sequenced by immunoSEQ multiplex PCR; TCRdb stores in-frame clones only, minus some. The sample yields about 140,000 clones, approximately 84% seen once. The sample here was peripheral blood, taken on day 0 of AZD1222 vaccination. These receptors originate from an adult in good health. CDR3s include the opening cysteine and the closing phenylalanine or tryptophan. The D gene is left open where the match is weak. Clone size is given for some rows only: seen once, a few or many times, or a class if the clone is expanded.

d_call: TRBD1; v_call: TRBV30; j_call: TRBJ2-7; clone_size: NA; cdr3_nt: TGTGCCTGGACCAAAGGGGGGACAGGGGCCTACGAGCAGTACTTC; cdr3_aa: CAWTKGGTGAYEQYF
d_call: TRBD1; v_call: TRBV11-2; j_call: TRBJ1-6; clone_size: NA; cdr3_nt: TGTGCCAGCAGCTTAGTACAGGGGGGGAATTCACCCCTCCACTTT; cdr3_aa: CASSLVQGGNSPLHF
d_call: NA; v_call: TRBV11-2; j_call: TRBJ1-6; clone_size: NA; cdr3_nt: TGTGCCAGCAGCCCCAAGGGGGGCAGGGCGAGTAATTCACCCCTCCACTTT; cdr3_aa: CASSPKGGRASNSPLHF
d_call: NA; v_call: TRBV2; j_call: TRBJ1-5; clone_size: NA; cdr3_nt: TGTGCCAGCCTCGGCACGGCCAATCAGCCCCAGCATTTT; cdr3_aa: CASLGTANQPQHF
d_call: NA; v_call: TRBV7-3; j_call: TRBJ1-2; clone_size: NA; cdr3_nt: TGTGCCAGCAGTCGACCAGGGGCCGCTGGCTACACCTTC; cdr3_aa: CASSRPGAAGYTF
d_call: TRBD1; v_call: TRBV4-1; j_call: TRBJ1-1; clone_size: NA; cdr3_nt: TGCGCCAGCAGGCAGACAGGGTCGGTGTGGACTGAAGCTTTCTTT; cdr3_aa: CASRQTGSVWTEAFF
d_call: TRBD2; v_call: TRBV6-4; j_call: TRBJ2-1; clone_size: NA; cdr3_nt: TGTGCCAGCAGTGTCGACGGGGGGGCAGTGGGTGAGCAGTTCTTC; cdr3_aa: CASSVDGGAVGEQFF
d_call: TRBD2; v_call: TRBV5-1; j_call: TRBJ2-7; clone_size: NA; cdr3_nt: TGCGCCAGCAGCTTGGACCCCGGACTAGCTACTACCGAGCAGTACTTC; cdr3_aa: CASSLDPGLATTEQYF
d_call: NA; v_call: TRBV7-9; j_call: TRBJ1-1; clone_size: NA; cdr3_nt: TGTGCCAGCAGCTCGCAACAGGGAACTGAAGCTTTCTTT; cdr3_aa: CASSSQQGTEAFF
d_call: NA; v_call: TRBV7-6; j_call: TRBJ1-1; clone_size: NA; cdr3_nt: TGTGCCAGCAGCTTAGCGAACGGGGACACTGAAGCTTTCTTT; cdr3_aa: CASSLANGDTEAFF
d_call: NA; v_call: TRBV6-5; j_call: TRBJ2-7; clone_size: NA; cdr3_nt: TGTGCCAGCAGTTACTCGAGGGGGAGCGAGCAGTACTTC; cdr3_aa: CASSYSRGSEQYF
d_call: NA; v_call: TRBV7-8; j_call: TRBJ2-1; clone_size: NA; cdr3_nt: TGTGCCAGCAGCTTAGCGGGGGGCAGGGATGAGCAGTTCTTC; cdr3_aa: CASSLAGGRDEQFF
d_call: NA; v_call: TRBV4-1; j_call: TRBJ1-3; clone_size: few; cdr3_nt: TGCGCCAGCAGTCGGCCCGGTGGAAACACCATATATTTT; cdr3_aa: CASSRPGGNTIYF
d_call: NA; v_call: TRBV30; j_call: TRBJ1-2; clone_size: few; cdr3_nt: TGTGCCTGGAGTGTACCAAAGGCCTTGGGCGTCTTC; cdr3_aa: CAWSVPKALGVF
d_call: NA; v_call: TRBV28; j_call: TRBJ1-5; clone_size: NA; cdr3_nt: TGTGCCAGCAGTACCGGACAGCTGAATCAGCCCCAGCATTTT; cdr3_aa: CASSTGQLNQPQHF
d_call: TRBD1; v_call: TRBV6-5; j_call: TRBJ2-2; clone_size: NA; cdr3_nt: TGTGCCAGCGCCAGGGACAGAAACACCGGGGAGCTGTTTTTT; cdr3_aa: CASARDRNTGELFF
d_call: NA; v_call: TRBV7-2; j_call: TRBJ1-1; clone_size: NA; cdr3_nt: TGTGCCAGCAGCCCCTACACTGAAGCTTTCTTT; cdr3_aa: CASSPYTEAFF
d_call: NA; v_call: TRBV28; j_call: TRBJ1-2; clone_size: NA; cdr3_nt: TGTGCCAGCAGTTCCGTCTATGGCTACACCTTC; cdr3_aa: CASSSVYGYTF
d_call: NA; v_call: TRBV29-1; j_call: TRBJ2-1; clone_size: NA; cdr3_nt: TGCAGCGGTCGGACCCAGAACAATGAGCAGTTCTTC; cdr3_aa: CSGRTQNNEQFF
d_call: NA; v_call: TRBV7-9; j_call: TRBJ1-4; clone_size: once; cdr3_nt: TGTGCCAGCAGCTTAGCCTCAGGGAATGAAAAACTGTTTTTT; cdr3_aa: CASSLASGNEKLFF
d_call: NA; v_call: TRBV3-1/TRBV3-2; j_call: TRBJ1-4; clone_size: NA; cdr3_nt: TGTGCCAGCAGCCAAGGGACTGGCAGGGCGGGTGAAAAACTGTTTTTT; cdr3_aa: CASSQGTGRAGEKLFF
d_call: NA; v_call: TRBV5-6; j_call: TRBJ1-5; clone_size: NA; cdr3_nt: TGTGCCAGCTCCTCTTGGGGGACGGGGAATCAGCCCCAGCATTTT; cdr3_aa: CASSSWGTGNQPQHF
d_call: TRBD1; v_call: TRBV28; j_call: TRBJ2-1; clone_size: NA; cdr3_nt: TGTGCCAGCAGTTTATCCGGGACAGGGAAATACAATGAGCAGTTCTTC; cdr3_aa: CASSLSGTGKYNEQFF
d_call: NA; v_call: TRBV30; j_call: TRBJ2-5; clone_size: NA; cdr3_nt: TGTGCCTGGAGTGTCGGGTTCCAAGAGACCCAGTACTTC; cdr3_aa: CAWSVGFQETQYF
d_call: TRBD1; v_call: TRBV27; j_call: TRBJ1-1; clone_size: NA; cdr3_nt: TGTGCCAGCAGTAGCCTGAGGACAGGTCGTGAAGCTTTCTTT; cdr3_aa: CASSSLRTGREAFF
d_call: TRBD1; v_call: TRBV3-1/TRBV3-2; j_call: TRBJ1-2; clone_size: NA; cdr3_nt: TGTGCCAGCAGCCCATGGGACAGGGGAATCGGAGGCTACACCTTC; cdr3_aa: CASSPWDRGIGGYTF
d_call: NA; v_call: TRBV28; j_call: TRBJ1-5; clone_size: NA; cdr3_nt: TGTGCCAGCAGAGGTGCGAGTCAGCCCCAGCATTTT; cdr3_aa: CASRGASQPQHF
d_call: NA; v_call: TRBV14; j_call: TRBJ1-2; clone_size: NA; cdr3_nt: TGTGCCAGCAGACCCGGGGGGGCCTATGGCTACACCTTC; cdr3_aa: CASRPGGAYGYTF